This T cell receptor (beta chain) was recorded in a study of low-dose radiotherapy and immunotherapy resistance in tumors. This clonotype was recorded many times. With TRAV- and TRBV-specific primers, first-strand cDNA was made, covering the alpha and beta chains. It was with a constant-region primer and a V-primer adapter that TCRs were amplified over roughly 20 PCR cycles. TCRdb independently ran MiXCR on the reads; one entry per CDR3 protein. This table holds tens of thousands of distinct CDR3 sequences, 25% to 30% found once. Indicated time point: after trial treatment. Noted treatment: LDRT plus nivolumab, ipilimumab, low-dose cyclophosphamide and aspirin (RACIN trial). The CDR3 sequence is 14 residues long.

The source was PBMCs, collected after low-dose radiotherapy plus immunotherapy. The chain links TRBV21-1 to TRBJ2-5; no check of the table's D call, TRBD1, against the DNA was made. TRBV21-1 is recorded as a pseudogene. The sequence was obtained from a male donor with prostate cancer. CDR3 nucleotides: TGTGCCAGCGCTGGGACAGGGTCACAAGAGACCCAGTACTTC. Encoded protein: CASAGTGSQETQYF.